These T cell receptor beta chains were read from a single sample in a study of T cell changes during pregnancy in multiple sclerosis. Generated by immunoSEQ multiplex PCR, the TCRdb table keeps only in-frame clones and is missing some. This sample has about 36,000 clones, with nearly 95% found just once. Sequenced here: CD4+ T cells from peripheral blood mononuclear cells, sampled in the third trimester of pregnancy. Every receptor here comes from a female donor in good health, enrolled as a control in a pregnancy study. The CDR3 runs from the conserved cysteine through the conserved F or W. The D gene is left open where the match is weak. Clone size is shown for a subset of rows, as once, few, many or a class of expanded clone.

J,D,size,V,CDR3,DNA
TRBJ1-2,-,once,TRBV30,CAWRNKGVIYGYTF,TGTGCCTGGAGAAACAAAGGGGTTATCTATGGCTACACCTTC
TRBJ2-5,TRBD1,-,TRBV7-2,CASSPTGTGWETQYF,TGTGCCAGCAGCCCTACCGGGACAGGGTGGGAGACCCAGTACTTC
TRBJ1-2,-,-,TRBV7-2,CASSWGVVDGYTF,TGTGCCAGCAGCTGGGGGGTCGTGGATGGCTACACCTTC
TRBJ2-3,TRBD2,-,TRBV5-1,CASRFLAGGTDTQYF,TGCGCCAGCAGATTTCTAGCGGGGGGCACAGATACGCAGTATTTT
TRBJ2-2,-,-,TRBV5-4,CASSLAGFGELFF,TGTGCCAGCAGCTTGGCGGGGTTCGGGGAGCTGTTTTTT
TRBJ2-1,-,-,TRBV7-2,CASRLGGGRYNEQFF,TGTGCCAGCAGGTTAGGGGGGGGCCGGTACAATGAGCAGTTCTTC
TRBJ2-5,TRBD1,-,TRBV25-1,CASSRQGPLQETQYF,TGTGCCAGCAGTCGACAGGGGCCCCTCCAAGAGACCCAGTACTTC
TRBJ2-5,-,-,TRBV7-2,CASSYQKTQYF,TGTGCCAGCAGCTATCAGAAGACCCAGTACTTC
TRBJ2-7,-,-,TRBV7-2,CASSLGAEPTYEQYF,TGTGCCAGCAGCCTCGGCGCGGAACCCACCTACGAGCAGTACTTC
TRBJ2-7,TRBD2,-,TRBV4-3,CASSQGGAGGFYEQYF,TGCGCCAGCAGCCAAGGGGGAGCGGGGGGTTTCTACGAGCAGTACTTC
TRBJ2-7,-,-,TRBV10-2,CASSESTTRNRYEQYF,TGCGCCAGCAGTGAGTCGACGACCAGGAACCGATACGAGCAGTACTTC
TRBJ2-1,-,-,TRBV7-6,CASSLEGDEQFF,TGTGCCAGCAGCTTAGAAGGGGATGAGCAGTTCTTC
TRBJ1-2,-,-,TRBV27,CASSPYGTFSRNYGYTF,TGTGCCAGCAGTCCGTACGGGACTTTTTCGCGAAACTATGGCTACACCTTC
TRBJ2-2,-,-,TRBV28,CASIPGGSLTTGELFF,TGTGCCAGCATCCCAGGGGGGTCACTTACCACGGGGGAGCTGTTTTTT
TRBJ2-6,-,once,TRBV11-2,CASSLESSGANVLTF,TGTGCCAGCAGCTTAGAGAGCTCTGGGGCCAACGTCCTGACTTTC
TRBJ1-4,TRBD1,-,TRBV7-2,CASSSGQGTNEKLFF,TGTGCCAGCAGCTCCGGACAGGGCACTAATGAAAAACTGTTTTTT
TRBJ1-2,-,-,TRBV6-5,CASSSSSGNYGYTF,TGTGCCAGCAGTTCCTCGTCGGGGAACTATGGCTACACCTTC
TRBJ2-5,-,-,TRBV7-2,CASSFGRLQETQYF,TGTGCCAGCAGCTTTGGCAGACTCCAAGAGACCCAGTACTTC
TRBJ2-5,TRBD2,-,TRBV5-4,CASSLGLAPETQYF,TGTGCCAGCAGCTTGGGACTAGCCCCAGAGACCCAGTACTTC
TRBJ2-7,-,-,TRBV28,CATTSRSYEQYF,TGTGCCACAACTTCCCGATCCTACGAGCAGTACTTC
TRBJ2-3,TRBD1,once,TRBV5-5,CASSSGTGGTDTQYF,TGTGCCAGCAGCTCCGGGACAGGGGGCACAGATACGCAGTATTTT
TRBJ1-6,TRBD1,-,TRBV6-1,CASSDVTGTGNNSPLHF,TGTGCCAGCAGTGATGTAACCGGGACAGGGAATAATTCACCCCTCCACTTT
TRBJ1-5,TRBD1,-,TRBV4-1,CASSQGDRGHQPQHF,TGCGCCAGCAGCCAAGGGGACAGGGGACATCAGCCCCAGCATTTT
TRBJ1-6,-,-,TRBV9,CASSRDYPNSPLHF,TGTGCCAGCAGCCGGGACTACCCAAATTCACCCCTCCACTTT
TRBJ2-2,-,-,TRBV9,CASKTGSFGELFF,TGTGCCAGCAAGACCGGGTCTTTCGGGGAGCTGTTTTTT
TRBJ2-2,-,-,TRBV11-2,CASSLHTGELFF,TGTGCCAGCAGCCTTCACACCGGGGAGCTGTTTTTT
TRBJ1-4,-,-,TRBV2,CASSVNSATNEKLFF,TGTGCCAGCAGCGTTAACAGTGCAACTAATGAAAAACTGTTTTTT
TRBJ2-4,TRBD1,-,TRBV5-8,CASTIWGQPTWGKNIQYF,TGTGCCAGCACCATTTGGGGACAGCCAACGTGGGGCAAAAACATTCAGTACTTC
TRBJ2-7,-,-,TRBV9,CASPADGGDEQYF,TGTGCCAGCCCCGCAGATGGCGGGGACGAGCAGTACTTC
TRBJ1-1,-,-,TRBV18,CASSRQGAAEAFF,TGTGCCAGCTCACGCCAGGGTGCGGCTGAAGCTTTCTTT
TRBJ2-5,TRBD2,-,TRBV7-2,CASSLRAGGGETQYF,TGTGCCAGCAGCTTAAGGGCGGGGGGAGGAGAGACCCAGTACTTC
TRBJ1-4,TRBD1,-,TRBV15,CATGVATGVEKLFF,TGTGCCACCGGTGTGGCGACAGGGGTTGAAAAACTGTTTTTT